These 12 T cell receptor beta chains were all obtained from the same sample, sequenced in a study of T cells in Graves' hyperthyroidism and ophthalmopathy. From RNA transcripts, TCR beta CDR3 regions were amplified. The HTBI set primed first-round TCR CDR3 RT-PCR. TCRdb redid the calling of the multiplex PCR reads with MiXCR, one entry per CDR3 protein. In the table there are roughly 290,000 distinct CDR3 sequences, over 15% of which are singletons. The sample comprised blood. These receptors all stem from a woman in her fifties or sixties with Graves' ophthalmopathy.

This clonotype was observed many times. The chain uses TRBV3-1 and TRBJ1-2; D is perhaps TRBD1 (5 bases). This CDR3 is built from 14 residues. V was cut by 1 base and J by 8 bases, with 14 bases left in between. Germline loops: CDR1 LGHDT, CDR2 YNNKEL (reference sequence). The CDR3 is CASSQAWDPSGYTF. The CDR3 nucleotides read TGTGCCAGCAGCCAAGCTTGGGACCCCTCCGGCTACACCTTC.

The V and J genes are TRBV19 and TRBJ2-7; no reliable D call. Germline CDR1 reads LNHDA; CDR2 reads SQIVND (reference sequence). The CDR3 length is 16 residues. With 1 base removed from V and 2 bases from J, the gap between germline ends came to 15 bases. The CDR3 reads CASSIVRASQAYEQYF. CDR3 nucleotide sequence: TGTGCCAGTAGTATAGTACGAGCGTCTCAGGCCTACGAGCAGTACTTC.

For the CDR3, the DNA is TGTGCCAGCAGCCAAGGACGGCTACTATTATATGGCTACACCTTC. As protein: CASSQGRLLLYGYTF. The V and J genes are TRBV14 and TRBJ1-2; D is ambiguous. The germline CDR1 and CDR2 sequences are SGHDN and FVKESK. Trimming removed 1 base from V and 5 bases from J, with 14 bases in between. CDR3 length: 15 residues.

This clonotype has just a few counts. The chain carries TRBV7-9 and TRBJ2-1; 9 bases fit TRBD2. This CDR3 has 13 residues. V gave up 5 bases and J gave up 7 bases; unmatched junction bases: 3. Germline assignment: CDR1 SEHNR and CDR2 FQNEAQ (reference sequence). The DNA of the CDR3 is TGTGCCAGCAGCAATAGCGGGGGAAATGAGCAGTTCTTC. Its translation: CASSNSGGNEQFF.

About this clonotype itself: The germline gene is not matched at one end of the junction; a read error may be the cause. CDR3 residues: CASSLFSVIGRGSTGTQYF. The CDR3 region has the DNA TGCGCCAGCAGCTTGTTTTCGGTGATTGGGCGGGGAAGCACAGGTACGCAGTATTTT. The chain carries TRBV5-1 and TRBJ2-3; tentative D call: TRBD2 (6 bases). Germline CDR1 reads SGHRS; CDR2 reads YFSETQ. The CDR3 loop spans 19 amino acids.

In this sample, this clonotype turned up many times. The chain has TRBV5-1 and TRBJ1-5; a possible D gene is TRBD1 (5 bases). Per germline, CDR1 SGHRS and CDR2 YFSETQ. This CDR3 region has 15 residues. V lost 0 bases, J lost 1 base, and 8 bases lay in between. The CDR3 sequence is CASSLEGKSNQPQHF. The CDR3 nucleotides read TGCGCCAGCAGCTTGGAGGGGAAAAGCAATCAGCCCCAGCATTTT.

Ten or more counts support this clonotype. The gene calls are TRBV4-2 and TRBJ2-3; 11 bases map to TRBD2. In germline, CDR1 is LGHNA, CDR2 YNFKEQ. The CDR3 consists of 20 residues. The J segment lost 2 bases and the V segment lost 4 bases, leaving 17 bases of the junction unmatched. The CDR3 spells CASSPTGLAGVIYNTDTQYF. DNA of the CDR3: TGTGCCAGCAGCCCGACCGGACTAGCGGGTGTAATCTACAACACAGATACGCAGTATTTT.

The rearrangement joins TRBV9 to TRBJ2-1; 7 positions match TRBD2. The CDR3 covers 17 residues. V dropped 2 bases and J dropped 0; count of bases not matched to a gene: 8. CDR1 is SGDLS, CDR2 YYNGEE, per germline. The CDR3 nucleotides are TGTGCCAGCAGCGTGACAAGCGGGACGAGCTCCTACAATGAGCAGTTCTTC. This encodes CASSVTSGTSSYNEQFF.

The J gene is TRBJ2-1, the V gene TRBV5-5; TRBD1 is a possible D gene (6 bases). The CDR3 contains 15 residues. Trimming pared 2 bases from V and 9 bases from J, leaving 18 bases between. Germline V gene data show CDR1 as SGHKS and CDR2 as YYEKEE (reference sequence). This chain's CDR3 is CASSLPKSQGSEQFF. Written as DNA, the CDR3 is TGTGCCAGCAGCTTACCCAAGAGCCAGGGGTCTGAGCAGTTCTTC.

This clonotype was seen at least ten times. J is TRBJ2-3 and V is TRBV2, with 11 bases identical to TRBD2. Germline lookup yields CDR1 SNHLY and CDR2 FYNNEI. The CDR3 has 14 amino acids. Losses at the gene ends were 8 bases for V and 6 bases for J; bases not matched to a gene: 7. The CDR3 coding sequence is TGTGCCAGCGTGGCTAGCGGGAGGAGGGATACGCAGTATTTT. It translates to CASVASGRRDTQYF.

This clonotype was seen ten or more times. This chain joins TRBV29-1 and TRBJ2-7; 9 bases match TRBD1. Germline loops: CDR1 SQVTM, CDR2 ANQGSEA. The CDR3 runs to 14 residues. After removal of 4 bases from V and 5 bases from J, the junction contained 9 bases not matched to a gene. Written as DNA, the CDR3 is TGCAGCGTTGGTCAAGGGACAGGGACCCACGAGCAGTACTTC. Translated: CSVGQGTGTHEQYF.

Points on this clonotype: A much larger clone differs by one base, so this may be a read error. This chain joins TRBV7-3 and TRBJ2-1; 9 bases agree with TRBD2. In germline, CDR1 is SGHTA, CDR2 FQGTGA. V lost 5 bases, J lost 3 bases, and 5 bases stayed unmatched. CDR3 length equals 15 residues. CDR3 in amino acids: CASSLSGRLYNEQFF. The CDR3 DNA sequence: TGTGCCAGCAGCCTAAGCGGGAGGCTCTACAATGAGCAGTTCTTC.